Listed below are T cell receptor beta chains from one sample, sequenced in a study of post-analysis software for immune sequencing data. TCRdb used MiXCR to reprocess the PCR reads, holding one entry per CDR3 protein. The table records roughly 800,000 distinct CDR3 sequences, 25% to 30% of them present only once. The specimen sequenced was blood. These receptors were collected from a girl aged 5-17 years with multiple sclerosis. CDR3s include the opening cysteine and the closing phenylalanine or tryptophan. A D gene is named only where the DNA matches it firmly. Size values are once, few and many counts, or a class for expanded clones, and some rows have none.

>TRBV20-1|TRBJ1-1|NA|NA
TGCAGTGCTAAACAGGTGAACACTGAAGCTTTCTTT
CSAKQVNTEAFF
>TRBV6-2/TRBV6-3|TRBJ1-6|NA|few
TGTGCCAGCAGTGCAATGACAGGCCTCCTCAATCCTTCACCCCTCCACTTT
CASSAMTGLLNPSPLHF
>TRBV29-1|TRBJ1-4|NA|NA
TGCAGCGTTGAAGATGGGGGGGGGACTAATGAAAAACTGTTTTTT
CSVEDGGGTNEKLFF
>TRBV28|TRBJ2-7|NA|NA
TGTGCCAGCAGCCAGAATCAACTGGGGGCCTACGAGCAGTACTTC
CASSQNQLGAYEQYF
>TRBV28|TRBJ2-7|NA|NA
TGTGCCAGCAGTTCCCGGGGCCCCACCTACGAGCAGTACTTC
CASSSRGPTYEQYF
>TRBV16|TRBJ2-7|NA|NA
TGTGCCAGCAGCCAATTGGGCGGTCACGAGCAGTACTTC
CASSQLGGHEQYF
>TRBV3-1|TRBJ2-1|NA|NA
TGTGCCAGCAGCCAAGATCTCGGATACTACAATGAGCAGTTCTTC
CASSQDLGYYNEQFF
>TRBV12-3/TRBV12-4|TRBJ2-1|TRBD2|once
TGTGCCAGCAGAGAGACTAGCGGCAATGAGCAGTTCTTC
CASRETSGNEQFF
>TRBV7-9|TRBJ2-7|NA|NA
TGTGCCAGCAGAGTCGGACAGAACTACGAGCAGTACTTC
CASRVGQNYEQYF
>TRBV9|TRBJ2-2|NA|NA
TGTGCCAGCATCCCAGGTTCGTCACCGCTGTCCGGGGAGCTGTTTTTT
CASIPGSSPLSGELFF
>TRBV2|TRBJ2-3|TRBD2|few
TGTGCCAGCAGTGAAGGACTAGCGGGGGGCACGCAGTATTTT
CASSEGLAGGTQYF
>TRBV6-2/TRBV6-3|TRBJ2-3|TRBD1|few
TGTGCCAGCAGTTACCCGGACAGGGGTTCGACAGATACGCAGTATTTT
CASSYPDRGSTDTQYF
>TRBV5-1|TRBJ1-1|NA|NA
TGCGCCAGCAGCTTGGGTCCGGACAGCTACACTGAAGCTTTCTTT
CASSLGPDSYTEAFF
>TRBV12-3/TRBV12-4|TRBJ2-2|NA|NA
TGTGCCAGCAGTTTTATGGGTGACGGGGAGCTGTTTTTT
CASSFMGDGELFF
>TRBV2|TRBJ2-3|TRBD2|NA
TGTGCCAGCAGTGAATGGGCTAGCGGGAGAGTTACGCAGTATTTT
CASSEWASGRVTQYF
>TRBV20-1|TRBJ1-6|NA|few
TGCAGTGCTAGAAGGTGGGAGATCTCCTATAATTCACCCCTCCACTTT
CSARRWEISYNSPLHF
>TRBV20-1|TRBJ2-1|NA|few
TGCAGTGCAGAGGGTGTTGGGGGGCCGGACGGTGAGCAGTTCTTC
CSAEGVGGPDGEQFF
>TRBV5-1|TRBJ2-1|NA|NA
TGCGCCAGCAGCTTGGAGGCAGAGAACAATGAGCAGTTCTTC
CASSLEAENNEQFF
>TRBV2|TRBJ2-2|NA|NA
TGTGCCAGCAGTGAGCATCTAGGTGGAACCGGGGAGCTGTTTTTT
CASSEHLGGTGELFF
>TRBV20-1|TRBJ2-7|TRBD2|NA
TGCAGTGCTAGAGAAAGTAGCGGGGGGGGCCACGAGCAGTACTTC
CSARESSGGGHEQYF
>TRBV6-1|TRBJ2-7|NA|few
TGTGCCAGCAGCCCCCAGCAGGGCCGTTACTACGAGCAGTACTTC
CASSPQQGRYYEQYF
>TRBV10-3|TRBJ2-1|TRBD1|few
TGTGCCATCAGTGAACGCACGGGACAGGGGGCCTACAATGAGCAGTTCTTC
CAISERTGQGAYNEQFF
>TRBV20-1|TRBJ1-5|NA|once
TGCAGTGCTAGGCTACCCGGGACACCAAATCAGCCCCAGCATTTT
CSARLPGTPNQPQHF
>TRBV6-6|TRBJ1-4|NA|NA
TGTGCCAGCAGTCTGAATACAGGAAAGAATGAAAAACTGTTTTTT
CASSLNTGKNEKLFF
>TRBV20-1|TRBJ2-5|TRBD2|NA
TGCAGTGCCATTCCAATCCTCGCGGGAGGAACCATCCCCCAAGAGACCCAGTACTTC
CSAIPILAGGTIPQETQYF
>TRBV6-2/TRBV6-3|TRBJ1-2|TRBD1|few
TGTGCCAGCAGTTTCGGACAGGCTGGCTATGGCTACACCTTC
CASSFGQAGYGYTF
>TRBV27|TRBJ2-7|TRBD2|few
TGTGCCAGCAGCCCGGGGACTACGTCCGAGCAGTACTTC
CASSPGTTSEQYF
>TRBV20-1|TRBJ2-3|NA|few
TGCAGTGTACTCTCATCTAGCACAGATACGCAGTATTTT
CSVLSSSTDTQYF
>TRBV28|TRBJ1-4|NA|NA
TGTGCCAGCAGTTTATTTGGGGACGGTGCAACTAATGAAAAACTGTTTTTT
CASSLFGDGATNEKLFF
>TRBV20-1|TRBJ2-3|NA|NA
TGCAGTGCTAGAGAATTGTTCGGTCTGGACGGGGGCACAGATACGCAGTATTTT
CSARELFGLDGGTDTQYF
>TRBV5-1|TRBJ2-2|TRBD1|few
TGCGCCAGCAGCTTTGGTCCAGGGGGCACCGGGGAGCTGTTTTTT
CASSFGPGGTGELFF